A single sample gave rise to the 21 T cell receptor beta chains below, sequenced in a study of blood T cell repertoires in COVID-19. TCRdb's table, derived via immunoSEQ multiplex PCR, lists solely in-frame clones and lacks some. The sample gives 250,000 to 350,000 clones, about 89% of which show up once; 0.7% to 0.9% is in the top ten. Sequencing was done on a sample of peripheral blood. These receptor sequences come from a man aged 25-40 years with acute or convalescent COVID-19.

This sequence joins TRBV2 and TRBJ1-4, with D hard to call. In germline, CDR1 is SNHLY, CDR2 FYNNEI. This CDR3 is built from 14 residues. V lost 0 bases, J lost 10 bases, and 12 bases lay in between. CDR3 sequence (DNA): TGTGCCAGCAGTGAAGCGGGGTACGCGGGAAAACTGTTTTTT. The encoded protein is CASSEAGYAGKLFF.

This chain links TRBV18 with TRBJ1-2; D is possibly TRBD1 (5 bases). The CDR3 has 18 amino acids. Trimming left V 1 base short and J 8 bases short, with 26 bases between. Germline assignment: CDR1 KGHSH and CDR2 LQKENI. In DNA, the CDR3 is TGTGCCAGCTCACCACAGATGTTCCTACAGGAAAGTATGAAGGGCTACACCTTC. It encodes CASSPQMFLQESMKGYTF. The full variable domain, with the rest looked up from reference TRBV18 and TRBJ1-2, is NAGVMQNPRHLVRRRGQEARLRCSPMKGHSHVYWYRQLPEEGLKFMVYLQKENIIDESGMPKERFSAEFPKEGPSILRIQQVVRGDSAAYFCASSPQMFLQESMKGYTFGSGTRLTVV.

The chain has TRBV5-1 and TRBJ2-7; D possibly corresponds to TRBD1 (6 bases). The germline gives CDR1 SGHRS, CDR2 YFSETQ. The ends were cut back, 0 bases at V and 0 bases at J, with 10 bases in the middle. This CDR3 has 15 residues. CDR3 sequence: CASSLGGPLSYEQYF. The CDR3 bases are TGCGCCAGCAGCTTGGGGGGGCCTCTCTCCTACGAGCAGTACTTC.

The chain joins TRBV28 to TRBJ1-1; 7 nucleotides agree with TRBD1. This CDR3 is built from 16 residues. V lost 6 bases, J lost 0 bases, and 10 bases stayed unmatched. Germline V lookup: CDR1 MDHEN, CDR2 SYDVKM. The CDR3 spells CASSPGQKILNTEAFF. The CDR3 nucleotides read TGTGCCAGCAGCCCGGGACAGAAGATCCTGAACACTGAAGCTTTCTTT.

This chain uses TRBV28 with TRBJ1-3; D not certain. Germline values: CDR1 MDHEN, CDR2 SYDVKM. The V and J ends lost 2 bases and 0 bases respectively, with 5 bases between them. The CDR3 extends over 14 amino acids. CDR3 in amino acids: CASSLGSSGNTIYF. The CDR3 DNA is TGTGCCAGCAGTTTAGGCAGCTCTGGAAACACCATATATTTT. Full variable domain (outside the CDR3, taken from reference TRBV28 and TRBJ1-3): DVKVTQSSRYLVKRTGEKVFLECVQDMDHENMFWYRQDPGLGLRLIYFSYDVKMKEKGDIPEGYSVSREKKERFSLILESASTNQTSMYLCASSLGSSGNTIYFGEGSWLTVV.

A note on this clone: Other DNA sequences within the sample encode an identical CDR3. The CDR3 nucleotides are TGTGCCTGGAGCCAGGGGCTAGCGGGGTACAATGAGCAGTTCTTC. This sequence encodes CAWSQGLAGYNEQFF. J is TRBJ2-1 and V is TRBV30; 9 bases are shared with TRBD2. The CDR3 covers 15 residues. V was pared by 3 bases and J by 4 bases, with 7 bases of the junction left unmatched. Germline lookup yields CDR1 GTSNPN and CDR2 SVGIG (reference sequence).

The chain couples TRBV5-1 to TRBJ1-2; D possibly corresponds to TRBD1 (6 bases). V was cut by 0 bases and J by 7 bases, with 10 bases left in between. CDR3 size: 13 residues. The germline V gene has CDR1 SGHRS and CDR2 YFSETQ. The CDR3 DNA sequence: TGCGCCAGCAGCTTGGGGGGGCGAAGTGGCTACACCTTC. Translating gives CASSLGGRSGYTF.

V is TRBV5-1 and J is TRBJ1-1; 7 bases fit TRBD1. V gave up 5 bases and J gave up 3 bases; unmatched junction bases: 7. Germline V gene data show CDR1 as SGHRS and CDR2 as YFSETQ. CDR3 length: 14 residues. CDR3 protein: CASRSGTEDTEAFF. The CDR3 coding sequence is TGCGCCAGCAGATCCGGGACAGAAGACACTGAAGCTTTCTTT.

The CDR3, as DNA: TGTGCCAGCAGCGTAGGCCCGGCTTTAGCGGGGGCCTACAATGAGCAGTTCTTC. It translates to CASSVGPALAGAYNEQFF. The genes are TRBV9 and TRBJ2-1; 9 bases agree with TRBD2. Trimming removed 0 bases from V and 2 bases from J; junction bases left unmatched: 9. Germline CDR1 and CDR2: SGDLS and YYNGEE. The CDR3 has 18 residues.

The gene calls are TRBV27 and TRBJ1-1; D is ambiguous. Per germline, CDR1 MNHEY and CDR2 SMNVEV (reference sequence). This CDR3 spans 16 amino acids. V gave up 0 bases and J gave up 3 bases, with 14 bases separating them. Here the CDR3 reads CASSLSPSAGYTEAFF. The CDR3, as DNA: TGTGCCAGCAGTTTATCGCCCTCCGCGGGGTACACTGAAGCTTTCTTT.

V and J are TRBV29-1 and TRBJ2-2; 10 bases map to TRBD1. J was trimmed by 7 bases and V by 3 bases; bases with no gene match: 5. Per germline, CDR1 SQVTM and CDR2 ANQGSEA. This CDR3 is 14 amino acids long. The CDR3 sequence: CSVDGTGEHGELFF. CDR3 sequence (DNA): TGCAGCGTTGACGGGACAGGGGAACACGGGGAGCTGTTTTTT.

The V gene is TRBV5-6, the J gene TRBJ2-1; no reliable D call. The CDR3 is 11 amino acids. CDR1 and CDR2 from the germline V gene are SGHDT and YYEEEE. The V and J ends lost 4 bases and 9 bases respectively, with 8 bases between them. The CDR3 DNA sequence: TGTGCCAGCAGCCGTGACACTGAGCAGTTCTTC. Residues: CASSRDTEQFF.

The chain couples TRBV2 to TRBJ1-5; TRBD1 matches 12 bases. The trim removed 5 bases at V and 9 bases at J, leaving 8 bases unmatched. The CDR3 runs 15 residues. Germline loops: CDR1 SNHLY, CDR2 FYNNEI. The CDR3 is CASSLSGTGGLPQHF. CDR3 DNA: TGTGCCAGCAGTTTATCCGGGACAGGGGGCTTGCCCCAGCATTTT.

CDR3 amino acids: CASSKERLNYEQYF. Written as DNA, the CDR3 is TGTGCCAGCAGCAAAGAGAGACTGAACTACGAGCAGTACTTC. The genes are TRBV21-1 and TRBJ2-7; the table names TRBD2, a call not compared with the DNA. TRBV21-1 is listed as a pseudogene. The CDR3 has 14 amino acids.

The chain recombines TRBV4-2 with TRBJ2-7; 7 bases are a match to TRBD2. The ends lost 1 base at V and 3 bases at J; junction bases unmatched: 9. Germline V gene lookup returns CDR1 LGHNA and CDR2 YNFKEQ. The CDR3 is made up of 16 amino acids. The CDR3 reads CASSQVSWGGGYEQYF. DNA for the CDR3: TGTGCCAGCAGCCAAGTGTCATGGGGGGGAGGCTACGAGCAGTACTTC.

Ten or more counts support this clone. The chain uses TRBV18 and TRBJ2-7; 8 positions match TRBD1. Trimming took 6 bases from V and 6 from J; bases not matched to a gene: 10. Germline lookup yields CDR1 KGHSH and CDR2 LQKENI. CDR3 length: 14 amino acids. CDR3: CASSTKKQGGEQYF. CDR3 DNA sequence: TGTGCCAGCTCCACCAAGAAACAGGGGGGCGAGCAGTACTTC. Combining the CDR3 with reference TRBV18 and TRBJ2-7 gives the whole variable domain NAGVMQNPRHLVRRRGQEARLRCSPMKGHSHVYWYRQLPEEGLKFMVYLQKENIIDESGMPKERFSAEFPKEGPSILRIQQVVRGDSAAYFCASSTKKQGGEQYFGPGTRLTVT.

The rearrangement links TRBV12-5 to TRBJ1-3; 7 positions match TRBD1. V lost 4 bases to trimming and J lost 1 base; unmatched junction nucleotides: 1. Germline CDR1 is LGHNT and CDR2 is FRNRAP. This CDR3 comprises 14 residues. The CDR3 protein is CASGSGQSGNTIYF. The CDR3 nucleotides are TGTGCTAGTGGTTCGGGACAGTCTGGAAACACCATATATTTT.

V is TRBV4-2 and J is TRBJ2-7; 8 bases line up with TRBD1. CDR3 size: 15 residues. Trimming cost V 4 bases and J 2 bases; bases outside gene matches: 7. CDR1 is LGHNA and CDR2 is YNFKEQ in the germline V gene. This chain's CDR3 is CASSLLQGGPYEQYF. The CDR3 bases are TGTGCCAGCAGCCTACTACAGGGGGGTCCCTACGAGCAGTACTTC.

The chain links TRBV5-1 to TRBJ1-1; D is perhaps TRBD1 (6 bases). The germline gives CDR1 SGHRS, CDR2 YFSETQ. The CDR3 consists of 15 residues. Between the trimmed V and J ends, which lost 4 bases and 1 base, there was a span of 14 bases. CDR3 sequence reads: CASSARQVRNTEAFF. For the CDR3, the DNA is TGCGCCAGCAGCGCCCGACAGGTTCGGAACACTGAAGCTTTCTTT.

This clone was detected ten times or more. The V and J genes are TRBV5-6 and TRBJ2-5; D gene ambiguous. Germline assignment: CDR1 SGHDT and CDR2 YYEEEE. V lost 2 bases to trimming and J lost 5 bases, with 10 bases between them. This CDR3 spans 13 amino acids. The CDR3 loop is CASSFNNPETQYF. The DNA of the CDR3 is TGTGCCAGCAGCTTCAACAACCCGGAGACCCAGTACTTC.

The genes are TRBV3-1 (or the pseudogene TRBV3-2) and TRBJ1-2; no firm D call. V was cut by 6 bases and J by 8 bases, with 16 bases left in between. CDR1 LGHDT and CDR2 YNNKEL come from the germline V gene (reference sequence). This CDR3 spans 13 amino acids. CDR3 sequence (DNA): TGTGCCAGCAGTCGGAGTCGGAACCCCGGCTACACCTTC. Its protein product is CASSRSRNPGYTF.